The subject of this entry is one TCR beta chain. These data come from a study of blood T cell repertoires in COVID-19. Study summary: T cells, B-cell-depleted T cells, or PBMCs supplied cDNA or gDNA.

This table comes from immunoSEQ multiplex PCR, and its TCRdb copy is limited to in-frame clones, with some not included. The sample holds about 18,000 clones; 70% to 90% are singletons and the top ten take around 5%. This TCR derives from a woman under 40 who had recovered from COVID-19. The specimen was PBMCs or T cells enriched from blood (not recorded which).

The CDR3: CASSIGQNLNQPQHF. The CDR3 region has the DNA TGTGCCAGTAGTATAGGACAGAATCTCAATCAGCCCCAGCATTTT. The chain is built from TRBV19 and TRBJ1-5; D might be TRBD1 (5 bases). This CDR3 comprises 15 residues. Deletions cut 1 base from V and 3 bases from J, with 10 bases between. Germline V gives CDR1 LNHDA, CDR2 SQIVND (reference sequence).